Only one count was recorded for the clone carrying this T cell receptor (beta chain). Germline-derived CDR1 and CDR2 are GTSNPN and SVGIG (reference sequence). The germline V and J ends were trimmed by 1 base and 0 bases, with 25 bases remaining between them. This CDR3 comprises 20 residues. The data belong to a study of CD8 T cells in Susac syndrome. Random hexamers primed reverse transcription of about 0.45 to 1 ug RNA. The method of amplification for TCR beta CDR3 was immunoSEQ multiplex PCR, covering 54 Vbeta and 13 Jbeta. MiXCR was run by TCRdb on the immunoSEQ multiplex PCR reads, yielding one entry per CDR3 protein. The sample yields some 120,000 distinct CDR3 sequences, around 94% seen once.

The J gene is TRBJ2-4, the V gene TRBV30; D gene unclear. Sequencing was performed on CD4+ T cells from PBMCs. The sequence was obtained from a human donor in good health. The CDR3: CAWSASFLTPSLLAKNIQYF. The DNA for the CDR3 is TGTGCCTGGAGTGCTAGTTTCCTCACCCCAAGCCTTCTAGCCAAAAACATTCAGTACTTC. Based on the CDR3 plus reference TRBV30 and TRBJ2-4, the full variable domain is SQTIHQWPATLVQPVGSPLSLECTVEGTSNPNLYWYRQAAGRGLQLLFYSVGIGQISSEVPQNLSASRPQDRQFILSSKKLLLSDSGFYLCAWSASFLTPSLLAKNIQYFGAGTRLSVL.